The T cell receptor beta chain under discussion was sequenced for a study of T-cell memory formation after mild COVID-19. V shed 4 bases and J shed 4 bases, with 15 bases lying between them. CDR3 length: 15 amino acids. Germline assignment: CDR1 SGHDN and CDR2 FVKESK. This clonotype was observed a handful of times. From the 5' RACE reads, TCRdb called clonotypes with MiXCR, one entry per CDR3 protein. The sample lists 90,000 to 120,000 distinct CDR3 sequences, over 15% occurring once. The receptor was derived from a man between 18 and 29 years old who had mild COVID-19 (a few samples of this study predate the infection). Cell type and time point are not known. This chain links TRBV14 with TRBJ2-3; D possibly corresponds to TRBD2 (6 bases). Sequences were obtained from PBMCs or a T cell subset sorted from them (not recorded which). The CDR3 spells CASSLLPGRSDTQYF. The CDR3 bases are TGTGCCAGCAGCCTGCTTCCAGGGAGGTCAGATACGCAGTATTTT.